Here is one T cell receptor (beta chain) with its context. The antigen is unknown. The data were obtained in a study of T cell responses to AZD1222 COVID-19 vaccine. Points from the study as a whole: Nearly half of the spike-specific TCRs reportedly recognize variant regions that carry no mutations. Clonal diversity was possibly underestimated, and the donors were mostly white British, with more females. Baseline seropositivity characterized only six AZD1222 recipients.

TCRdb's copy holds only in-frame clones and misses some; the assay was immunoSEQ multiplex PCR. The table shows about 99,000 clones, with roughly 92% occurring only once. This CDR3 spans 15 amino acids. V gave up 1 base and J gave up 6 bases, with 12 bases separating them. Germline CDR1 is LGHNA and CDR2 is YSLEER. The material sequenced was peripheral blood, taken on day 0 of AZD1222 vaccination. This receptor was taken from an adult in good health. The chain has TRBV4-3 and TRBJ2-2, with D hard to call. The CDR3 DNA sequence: TGCGCCAGCAGCCAAGGCGTGCCCCTAGCCGGGGAGCTGTTTTTT. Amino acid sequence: CASSQGVPLAGELFF.